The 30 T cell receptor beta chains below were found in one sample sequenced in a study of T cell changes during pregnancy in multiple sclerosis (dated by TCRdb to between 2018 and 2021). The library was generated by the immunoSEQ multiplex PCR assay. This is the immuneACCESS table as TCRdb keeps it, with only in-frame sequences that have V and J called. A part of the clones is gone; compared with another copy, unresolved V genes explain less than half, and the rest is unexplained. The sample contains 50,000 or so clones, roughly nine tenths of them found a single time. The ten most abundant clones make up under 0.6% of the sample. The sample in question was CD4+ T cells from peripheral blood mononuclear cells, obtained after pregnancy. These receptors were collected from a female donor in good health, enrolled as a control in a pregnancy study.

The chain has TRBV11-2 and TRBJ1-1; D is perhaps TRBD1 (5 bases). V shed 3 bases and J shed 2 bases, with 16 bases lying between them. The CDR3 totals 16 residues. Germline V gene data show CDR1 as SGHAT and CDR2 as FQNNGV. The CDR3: CASSFPTGGRNTEAFF. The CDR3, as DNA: TGTGCCAGCAGCTTCCCCACGGGGGGAAGAAACACTGAAGCTTTCTTT. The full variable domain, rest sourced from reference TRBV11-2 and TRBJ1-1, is EAGVAQSPRYKIIEKRQSVAFWCNPISGHATLYWYQQILGQGPKLLIQFQNNGVVDDSQLPKDRFSAERLKGVDSTLKIQPAKLEDSAVYLCASSFPTGGRNTEAFFGQGTRLTVV.

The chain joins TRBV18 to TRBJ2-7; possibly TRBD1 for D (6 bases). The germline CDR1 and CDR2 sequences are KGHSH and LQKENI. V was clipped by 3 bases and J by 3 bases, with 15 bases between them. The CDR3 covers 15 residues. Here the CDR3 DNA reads TGTGCCAGCTCACCGTCGACAGGCGAAGGCTACGAGCAGTACTTC. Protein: CASSPSTGEGYEQYF.

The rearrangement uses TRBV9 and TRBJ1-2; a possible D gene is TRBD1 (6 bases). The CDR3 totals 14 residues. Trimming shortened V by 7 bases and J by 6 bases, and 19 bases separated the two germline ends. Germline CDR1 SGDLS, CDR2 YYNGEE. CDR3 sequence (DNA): TGTGCCAGCGAGGGGGTTTCAACCGGAAATGGCTACACCTTC. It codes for CASEGVSTGNGYTF. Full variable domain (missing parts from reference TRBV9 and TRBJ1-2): DSGVTQTPKHLITATGQRVTLRCSPRSGDLSVYWYQQSLDQGLQFLIQYYNGEERAKGNILERFSAQQFPDLHSELNLSSLELGDSALYFCASEGVSTGNGYTFGSGTRLTVV.

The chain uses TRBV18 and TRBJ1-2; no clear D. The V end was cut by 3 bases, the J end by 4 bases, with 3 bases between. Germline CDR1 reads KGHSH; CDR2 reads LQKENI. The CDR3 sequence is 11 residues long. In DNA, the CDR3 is TGTGCCAGCTCACCGAGCTATGGCTACACCTTC. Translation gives CASSPSYGYTF. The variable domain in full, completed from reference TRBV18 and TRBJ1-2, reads NAGVMQNPRHLVRRRGQEARLRCSPMKGHSHVYWYRQLPEEGLKFMVYLQKENIIDESGMPKERFSAEFPKEGPSILRIQQVVRGDSAAYFCASSPSYGYTFGSGTRLTVV.

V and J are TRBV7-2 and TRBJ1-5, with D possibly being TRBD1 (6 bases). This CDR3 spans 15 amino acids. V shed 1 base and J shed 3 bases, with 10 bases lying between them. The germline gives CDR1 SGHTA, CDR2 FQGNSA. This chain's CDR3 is CASSLGSGVNQPQHF. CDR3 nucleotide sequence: TGTGCCAGCAGCTTAGGTTCAGGGGTCAATCAGCCCCAGCATTTT.

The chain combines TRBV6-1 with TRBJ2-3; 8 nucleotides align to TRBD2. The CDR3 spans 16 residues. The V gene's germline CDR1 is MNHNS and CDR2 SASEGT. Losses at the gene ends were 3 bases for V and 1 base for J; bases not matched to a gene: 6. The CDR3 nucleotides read TGTGCCAGCAGTGACAGGACTAGCCCACGCACAGATACGCAGTATTTT. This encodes CASSDRTSPRTDTQYF.

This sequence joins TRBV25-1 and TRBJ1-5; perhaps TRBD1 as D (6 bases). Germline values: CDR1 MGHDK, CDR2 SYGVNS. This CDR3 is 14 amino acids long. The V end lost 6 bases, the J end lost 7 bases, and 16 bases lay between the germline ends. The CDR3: CASSGGARGQPQHF. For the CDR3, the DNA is TGTGCCAGCAGCGGGGGGGCGCGAGGCCAGCCCCAGCATTTT.

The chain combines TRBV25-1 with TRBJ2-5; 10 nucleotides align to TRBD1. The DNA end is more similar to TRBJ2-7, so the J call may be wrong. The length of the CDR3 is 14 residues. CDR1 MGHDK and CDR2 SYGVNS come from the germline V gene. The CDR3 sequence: CASSDLGQGNEQYF. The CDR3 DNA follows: TGTGCCAGCAGTGATTTGGGACAGGGGAACGAGCAGTACTTC.

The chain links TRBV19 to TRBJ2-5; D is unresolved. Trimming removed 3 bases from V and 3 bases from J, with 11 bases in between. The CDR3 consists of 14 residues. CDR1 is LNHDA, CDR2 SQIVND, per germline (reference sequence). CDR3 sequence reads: CASSIESPKETQYF. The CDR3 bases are TGTGCCAGTAGTATTGAAAGCCCTAAAGAGACCCAGTACTTC.

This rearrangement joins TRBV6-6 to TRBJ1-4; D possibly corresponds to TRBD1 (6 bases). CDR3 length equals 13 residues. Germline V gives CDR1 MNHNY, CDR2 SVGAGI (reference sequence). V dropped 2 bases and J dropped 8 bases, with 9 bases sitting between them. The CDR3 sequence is CASSYRDTEKLFF. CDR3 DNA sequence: TGTGCCAGCAGTTACAGGGACACGGAAAAACTGTTTTTT.

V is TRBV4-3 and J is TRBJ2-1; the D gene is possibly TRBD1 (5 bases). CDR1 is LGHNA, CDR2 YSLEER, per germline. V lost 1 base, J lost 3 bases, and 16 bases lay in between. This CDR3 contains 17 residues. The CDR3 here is CASSQGRRATFYNEQFF. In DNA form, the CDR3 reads TGCGCCAGCAGCCAAGGGCGCAGGGCCACGTTCTACAATGAGCAGTTCTTC.

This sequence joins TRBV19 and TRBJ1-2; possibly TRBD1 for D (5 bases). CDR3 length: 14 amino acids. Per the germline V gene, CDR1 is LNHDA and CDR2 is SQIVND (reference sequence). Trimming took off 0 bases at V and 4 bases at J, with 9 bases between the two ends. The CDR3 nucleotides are TGTGCCAGTAGTATAGAACAGGCGATCTATGGCTACACCTTC. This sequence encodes CASSIEQAIYGYTF.

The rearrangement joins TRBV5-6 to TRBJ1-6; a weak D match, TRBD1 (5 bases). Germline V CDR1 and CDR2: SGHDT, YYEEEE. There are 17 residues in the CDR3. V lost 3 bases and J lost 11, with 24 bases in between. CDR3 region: CASSSVLVRNRGTPLHF. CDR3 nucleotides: TGTGCCAGCAGCTCCGTCTTGGTGCGAAACCGGGGGACACCCCTCCACTTT. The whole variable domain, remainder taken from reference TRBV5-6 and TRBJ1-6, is DAGVTQSPTHLIKTRGQQVTLRCSPKSGHDTVSWYQQALGQGPQFIFQYYEEEERQRGNFPDRFSGHQFPNYSSELNVNALLLGDSALYLCASSSVLVRNRGTPLHFGNGTRLTVT.

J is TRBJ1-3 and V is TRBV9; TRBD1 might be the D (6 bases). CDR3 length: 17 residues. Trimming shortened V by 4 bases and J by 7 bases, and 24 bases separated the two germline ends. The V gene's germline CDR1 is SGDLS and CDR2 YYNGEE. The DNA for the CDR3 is TGTGCCAGCAGCCCCTCCCCGGGAGGGAGGGGGAGTAACACCATATATTTT. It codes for CASSPSPGGRGSNTIYF.

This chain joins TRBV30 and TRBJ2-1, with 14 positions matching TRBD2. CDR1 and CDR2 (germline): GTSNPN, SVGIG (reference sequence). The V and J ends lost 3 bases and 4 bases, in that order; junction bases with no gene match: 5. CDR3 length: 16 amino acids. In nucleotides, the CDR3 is TGTGCCTGGAGCCCGACTAGCGGGGGGGCTTACAATGAGCAGTTCTTC. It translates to CAWSPTSGGAYNEQFF.

The CDR3 DNA sequence: TGTGCCAGCAGCTCCGAGCGGGGGGCTGGGGCCAACGTCCTGACTTTC. Translating gives CASSSERGAGANVLTF. The chain recombines TRBV5-4 with TRBJ2-6; 9 bases map to TRBD2. The germline V gene has CDR1 SGHNT and CDR2 YYREEE (reference sequence). The J segment lost 2 bases and the V segment lost 3 bases, leaving 3 bases of the junction unmatched. The CDR3 has 16 residues.

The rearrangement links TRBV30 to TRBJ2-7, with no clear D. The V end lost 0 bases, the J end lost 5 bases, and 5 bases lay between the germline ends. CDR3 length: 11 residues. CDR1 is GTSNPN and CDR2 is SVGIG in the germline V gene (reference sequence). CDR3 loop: CAWSVRDEQYF. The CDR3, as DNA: TGTGCCTGGAGTGTACGCGACGAGCAGTACTTC.

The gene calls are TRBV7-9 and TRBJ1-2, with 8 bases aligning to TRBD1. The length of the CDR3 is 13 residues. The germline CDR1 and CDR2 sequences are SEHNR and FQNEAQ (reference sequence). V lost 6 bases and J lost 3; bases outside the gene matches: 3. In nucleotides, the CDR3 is TGTGCCAGCAGTTCGGACAGGGACTATGGCTACACCTTC. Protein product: CASSSDRDYGYTF.

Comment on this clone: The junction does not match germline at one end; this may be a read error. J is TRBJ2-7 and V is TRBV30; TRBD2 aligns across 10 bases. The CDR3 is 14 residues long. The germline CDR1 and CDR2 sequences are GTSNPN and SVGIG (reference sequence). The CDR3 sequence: CAWSALIAGGGILF. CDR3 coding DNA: TGTGCCTGGAGCGCCCTAATAGCGGGGGGCGGGATCCTCTTC.

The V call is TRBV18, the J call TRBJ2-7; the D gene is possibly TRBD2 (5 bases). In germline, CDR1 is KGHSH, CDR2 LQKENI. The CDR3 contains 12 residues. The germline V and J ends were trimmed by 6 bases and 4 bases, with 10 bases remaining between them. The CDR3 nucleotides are TGTGCCAGCTCCGGGAACGGGTACGAGCAGTACTTC. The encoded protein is CASSGNGYEQYF. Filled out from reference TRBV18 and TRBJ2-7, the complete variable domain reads NAGVMQNPRHLVRRRGQEARLRCSPMKGHSHVYWYRQLPEEGLKFMVYLQKENIIDESGMPKERFSAEFPKEGPSILRIQQVVRGDSAAYFCASSGNGYEQYFGPGTRLTVT.

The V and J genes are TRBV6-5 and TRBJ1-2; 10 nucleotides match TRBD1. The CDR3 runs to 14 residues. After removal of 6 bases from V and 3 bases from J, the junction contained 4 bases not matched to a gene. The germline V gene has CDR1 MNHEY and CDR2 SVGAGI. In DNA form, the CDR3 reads TGTGCCAGCAGAACGACAGGGGGCTACTATGGCTACACCTTC. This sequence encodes CASRTTGGYYGYTF.

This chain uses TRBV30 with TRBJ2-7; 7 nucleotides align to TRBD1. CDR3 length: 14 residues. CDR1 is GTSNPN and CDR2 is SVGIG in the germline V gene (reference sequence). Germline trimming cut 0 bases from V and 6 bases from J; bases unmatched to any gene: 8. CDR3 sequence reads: CAWSVVNRGGEQYF. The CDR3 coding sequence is TGTGCCTGGAGTGTGGTAAACAGGGGCGGCGAGCAGTACTTC.

The DNA of the CDR3 is TGCGCCAGCAGCTCAGCCGGGACTAGCGGGTTGAGCTCCTACAATGAGCAGTTCTTC. Translating it yields CASSSAGTSGLSSYNEQFF. This chain joins TRBV5-1 and TRBJ2-1, with 12 bases identical to TRBD2. The CDR3 consists of 19 residues. Per germline, CDR1 SGHRS and CDR2 YFSETQ. J was trimmed by 0 bases and V by 3 bases; bases with no gene match: 10.

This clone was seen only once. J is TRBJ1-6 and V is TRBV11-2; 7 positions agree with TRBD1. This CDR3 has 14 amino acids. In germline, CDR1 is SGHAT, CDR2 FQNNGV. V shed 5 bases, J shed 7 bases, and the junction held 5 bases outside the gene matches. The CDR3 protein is CASSIGQENSPLHF. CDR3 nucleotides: TGTGCCAGCAGCATCGGACAGGAAAATTCACCCCTCCACTTT.

CDR3 bases: TGTGCTAGTGGTTTGGTGGACAGACTTAGACTAGCGGGCCTCTCGGGGGCAGATACGCAGTATTTT. Translated: CASGLVDRLRLAGLSGADTQYF. The chain carries TRBV12-5 and TRBJ2-3, with 10 bases identical to TRBD2. Germline CDR1 LGHNT, CDR2 FRNRAP. The V and J ends lost 0 bases and 4 bases, in that order; junction bases with no gene match: 22. The CDR3 runs 22 residues.

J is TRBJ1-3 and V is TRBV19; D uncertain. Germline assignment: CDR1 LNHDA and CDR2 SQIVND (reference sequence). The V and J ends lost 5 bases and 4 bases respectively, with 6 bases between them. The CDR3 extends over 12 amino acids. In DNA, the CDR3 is TGTGCCAGTAGTTGGGCGGGAAACACCATATATTTT. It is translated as CASSWAGNTIYF.

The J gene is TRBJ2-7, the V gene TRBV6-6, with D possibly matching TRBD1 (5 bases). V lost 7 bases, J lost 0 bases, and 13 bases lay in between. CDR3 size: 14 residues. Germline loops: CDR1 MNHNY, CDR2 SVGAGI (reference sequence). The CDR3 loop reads CASKGQGNSYEQYF. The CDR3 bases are TGTGCCAGCAAGGGGCAGGGAAACTCCTACGAGCAGTACTTC.

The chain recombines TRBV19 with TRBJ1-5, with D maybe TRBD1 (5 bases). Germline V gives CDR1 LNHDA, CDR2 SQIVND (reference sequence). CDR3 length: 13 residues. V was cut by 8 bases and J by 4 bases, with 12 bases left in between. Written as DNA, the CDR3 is TGTGCCAGTGGGGGGTCGGCTAATCAGCCCCAGCATTTT. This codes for CASGGSANQPQHF.

The CDR3 reads CASGLVLGQPFTEAFF. The CDR3 region has the DNA TGTGCTAGTGGTTTGGTACTTGGACAGCCTTTCACTGAAGCTTTCTTT. The chain recombines TRBV12-5 with TRBJ1-1; tentatively, D is TRBD1 (6 bases). The CDR3 length is 16 residues. In germline, CDR1 is LGHNT, CDR2 FRNRAP. V gave up 0 bases and J gave up 4 bases, with 15 bases separating them.

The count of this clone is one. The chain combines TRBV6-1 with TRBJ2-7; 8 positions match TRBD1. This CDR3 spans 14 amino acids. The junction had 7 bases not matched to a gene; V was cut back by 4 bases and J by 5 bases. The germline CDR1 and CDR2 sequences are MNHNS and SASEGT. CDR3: CASSVSGGKDEQYF. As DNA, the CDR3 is TGTGCCAGCAGTGTCTCAGGGGGCAAGGACGAGCAGTACTTC.